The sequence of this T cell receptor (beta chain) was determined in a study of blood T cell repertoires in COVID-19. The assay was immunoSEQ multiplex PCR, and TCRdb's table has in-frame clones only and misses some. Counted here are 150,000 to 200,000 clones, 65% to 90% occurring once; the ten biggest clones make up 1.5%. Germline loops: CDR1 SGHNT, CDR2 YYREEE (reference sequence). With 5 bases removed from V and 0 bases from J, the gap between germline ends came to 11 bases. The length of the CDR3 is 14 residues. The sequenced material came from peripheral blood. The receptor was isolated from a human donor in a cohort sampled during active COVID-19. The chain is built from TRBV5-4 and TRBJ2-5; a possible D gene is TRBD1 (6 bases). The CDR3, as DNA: TGTGCCAGCAGTCTCGGACAGAACCAAGAGACCCAGTACTTC. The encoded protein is CASSLGQNQETQYF. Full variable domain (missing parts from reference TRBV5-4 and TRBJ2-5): ETGVTQSPTHLIKTRGQQVTLRCSSQSGHNTVSWYQQALGQGPQFIFQYYREEENGRGNFPPRFSGLQFPNYSSELNVNALELDDSALYLCASSLGQNQETQYFGPGTRLLVL.